The entry below describes one T cell receptor beta chain. Antigen specificity is unknown. This sample is drawn from a study of CD8 T cells in ankylosing spondylitis. Using quantitative 5'-RACE with molecular barcodes, the authors made TCR beta libraries. TCRdb used MiXCR to reprocess the 5' RACE reads, holding one entry per CDR3 protein. The data hold about 440,000 distinct CDR3 sequences, with 17% observed a single time. General study findings and limits: Researchers reportedly found disease-linked clones significantly enriched in matched ankylosing spondylitis synovial fluid. Certain motif variants had earlier appeared in reactive arthritis synovial fluid and blood. Disease-linked clones were found to be CD8+ and relatively rare in peripheral blood. Typical of ankylosing spondylitis blood, it appeared, was a TCR beta motif of roughly eight highly homologous variants.

Germline assignment: CDR1 MNHNS and CDR2 SASEGT. Trimming cost V 2 bases and J 5 bases, with 18 bases left between them. The CDR3 consists of 16 residues. The source is a male donor with ankylosing spondylitis. The V gene is TRBV6-1, the J gene TRBJ2-5; a possible D gene is TRBD2 (5 bases). The sequenced sample was blood, either unsorted or a sorted T cell fraction (not recorded which). CDR3 nucleotides: TGTGCCAGCAGTGAAATCCAAACCTGGACTGGCGAGACCCAGTACTTC. Amino acids: CASSEIQTWTGETQYF.